Shown below are 4 T cell receptor beta chains from a single sample sequenced in a study of CD8 T cells in Susac syndrome. RNA amounts of about 0.5 to 1 ug underwent reverse transcription with random hexamers. A single record per CDR3 protein comes from TCRdb applying MiXCR to the immunoSEQ multiplex PCR reads. The data contain 150,000 to 190,000 distinct CDR3 sequences, about 94% of them singletons. Sample: CD8+ T cells from PBMCs. These receptors came from a human donor with multiple sclerosis.

This rearrangement joins TRBV7-9 to TRBJ2-7, with D maybe TRBD1 (5 bases). The V gene's germline CDR1 is SEHNR and CDR2 FQNEAQ (reference sequence). Trimming pared 5 bases from V and 2 bases from J, leaving 16 bases between. There are 15 residues in the CDR3. The CDR3 loop reads CASSPVKGPTYEQYF. The CDR3 nucleotides are TGTGCCAGCAGCCCTGTGAAGGGGCCTACCTACGAGCAGTACTTC. Filled out from reference TRBV7-9 and TRBJ2-7, the complete variable domain reads DTGVSQNPRHKITKRGQNVTFRCDPISEHNRLYWYRQTLGQGPEFLTYFQNEAQLEKSRLLSDRFSAERPKGSFSTLEIQRTEQGDSAMYLCASSPVKGPTYEQYFGPGTRLTVT.

This clonotype appeared once. V usage is TRBV12-3 or TRBV12-4 and J usage is TRBJ1-1, with 7 bases that match TRBD1. The V and J ends lost 6 bases and 4 bases, in that order; junction bases with no gene match: 8. This CDR3 has 14 amino acids. DNA of the CDR3: TGTGCCAGCAGCAGGGGGTCGGTTGGCACTGAAGCTTTCTTT. Translated, it gives CASSRGSVGTEAFF.

The rearrangement links TRBV27 to TRBJ1-1, with a possible D match to TRBD1 (5 bases). Germline V gene data show CDR1 as MNHEY and CDR2 as SMNVEV (reference sequence). The V and J ends lost 4 bases and 1 base respectively, with 10 bases between them. This CDR3 comprises 14 residues. The CDR3 bases are TGTGCCAGCAGTTGGGACGACTCGAACACTGAAGCTTTCTTT. Translation gives CASSWDDSNTEAFF.

This rearrangement joins TRBV30 to TRBJ1-2, with D hard to call. The CDR3 is 12 residues long. V was trimmed by 1 base and J by 4 bases, leaving 7 bases between them. Germline V gives CDR1 GTSNPN, CDR2 SVGIG (reference sequence). CDR3 in DNA: TGTGCCTGGAGTGACAGCTCCTATGGCTACACCTTC. Translating gives CAWSDSSYGYTF.